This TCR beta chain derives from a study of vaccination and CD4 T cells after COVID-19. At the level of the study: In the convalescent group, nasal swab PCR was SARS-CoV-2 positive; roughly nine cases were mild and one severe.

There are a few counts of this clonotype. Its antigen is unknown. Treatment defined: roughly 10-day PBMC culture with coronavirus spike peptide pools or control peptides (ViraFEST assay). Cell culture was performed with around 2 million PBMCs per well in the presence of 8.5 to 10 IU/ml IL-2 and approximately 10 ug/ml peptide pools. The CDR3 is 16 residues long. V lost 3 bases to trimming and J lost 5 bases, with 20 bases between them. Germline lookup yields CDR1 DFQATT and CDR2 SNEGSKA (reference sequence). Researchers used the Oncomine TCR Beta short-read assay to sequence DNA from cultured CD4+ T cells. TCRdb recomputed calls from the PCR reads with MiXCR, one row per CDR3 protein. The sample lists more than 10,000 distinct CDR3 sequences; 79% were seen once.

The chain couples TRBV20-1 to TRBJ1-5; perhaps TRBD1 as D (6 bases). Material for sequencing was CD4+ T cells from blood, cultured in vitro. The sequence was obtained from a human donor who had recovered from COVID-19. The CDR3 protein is CSARAFSGRGDQPQHF. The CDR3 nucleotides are TGCAGTGCTAGGGCATTTTCGGGCAGGGGAGATCAGCCCCAGCATTTT.